There are many counts of the clone carrying this TCR beta chain. Its antigen is still unknown. These data are taken from a study of regulatory T cells in long-lasting Graves disease. Study-level findings and limits: Because few samples were included, accuracy may have been lower. Patients with persistent disease shared roughly 3,000 public clonotypes, outpacing the roughly 1,000 shared by new patients. Persistent Graves' disease cases displayed lower TCR diversity than newly diagnosed ones. TRBV28, TRBJ1-2 and TRBJ2-5 were segments that persistent disease favored.

Trimming took 2 bases from V and 4 from J, leaving 12 bases between them. The CDR3 runs 14 residues. The germline gives CDR1 SGHDT, CDR2 YYEEEE. Time point indicated: persistent/refractory GD, antithyroid drugs over 5 years with positive TRAb. The authors made the TCR library using RNA they extracted from PBMCs. Researchers made TCR beta libraries by using iRepertoire HTBI primers and running Arm-PCR on CDR3 regions. TCRdb reprocessed the multiplex PCR reads with MiXCR, giving one entry per CDR3 protein. This table holds about 430,000 distinct CDR3 sequences, 21% found once. The sequence was collected from a female donor with Graves disease. The material sequenced was peripheral blood mononuclear cells (PBMCs), taken when the disease was refractory, from a patient treated with antithyroid drugs. The chain couples TRBV5-6 to TRBJ1-2; D call uncertain. The CDR3 sequence: CASSFMAESYGYTF. CDR3 nucleotides: TGTGCCAGCAGCTTTATGGCCGAGAGCTATGGCTACACCTTC.